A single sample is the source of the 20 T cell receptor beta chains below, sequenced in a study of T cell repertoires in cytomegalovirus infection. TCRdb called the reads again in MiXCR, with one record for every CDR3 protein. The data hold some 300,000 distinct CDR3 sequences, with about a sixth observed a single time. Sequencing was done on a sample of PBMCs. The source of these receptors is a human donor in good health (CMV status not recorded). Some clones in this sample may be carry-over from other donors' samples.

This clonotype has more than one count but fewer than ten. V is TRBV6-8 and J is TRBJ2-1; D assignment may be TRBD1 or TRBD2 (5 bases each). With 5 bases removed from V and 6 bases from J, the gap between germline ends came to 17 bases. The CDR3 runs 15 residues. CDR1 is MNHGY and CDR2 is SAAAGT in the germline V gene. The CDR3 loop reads CASSKSGTQLNEQFF. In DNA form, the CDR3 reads TGTGCCAGCAGTAAATCCGGGACGCAGCTCAATGAGCAGTTCTTC.

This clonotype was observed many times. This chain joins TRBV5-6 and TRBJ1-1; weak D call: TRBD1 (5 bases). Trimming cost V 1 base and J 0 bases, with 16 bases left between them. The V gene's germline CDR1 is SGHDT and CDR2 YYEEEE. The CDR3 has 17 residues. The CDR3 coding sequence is TGTGCCAGCAGCTTGAAGAGGGGAGGATACATGAACACTGAAGCTTTCTTT. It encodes CASSLKRGGYMNTEAFF.

CDR3 nucleotides: TGCAGCGTTGAGCGCAGGGAGAACACTGAAGCTTTCTTT. Its translation: CSVERRENTEAFF. This chain joins TRBV29-1 and TRBJ1-1, with a tentative D call TRBD1 (5 bases). CDR1 is SQVTM and CDR2 is ANQGSEA in the germline V gene. The CDR3 spans 13 residues. The V and J ends lost 3 bases and 1 base respectively, with 9 bases between them.

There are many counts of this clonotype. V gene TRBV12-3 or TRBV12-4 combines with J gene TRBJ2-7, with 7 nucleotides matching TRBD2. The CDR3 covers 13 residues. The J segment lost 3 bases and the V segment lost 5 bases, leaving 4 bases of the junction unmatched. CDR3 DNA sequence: TGTGCCAGCAGTCCTGGACTAGTCTACGAGCAGTACTTC. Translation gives CASSPGLVYEQYF.

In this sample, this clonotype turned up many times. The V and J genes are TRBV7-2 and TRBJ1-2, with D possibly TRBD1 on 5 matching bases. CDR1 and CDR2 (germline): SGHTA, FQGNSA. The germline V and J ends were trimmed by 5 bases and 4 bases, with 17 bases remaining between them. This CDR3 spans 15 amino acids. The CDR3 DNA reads TGTGCCAGCAGCCCTCGGGACCCCCGGGGCTATGGCTACACCTTC. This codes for CASSPRDPRGYGYTF.

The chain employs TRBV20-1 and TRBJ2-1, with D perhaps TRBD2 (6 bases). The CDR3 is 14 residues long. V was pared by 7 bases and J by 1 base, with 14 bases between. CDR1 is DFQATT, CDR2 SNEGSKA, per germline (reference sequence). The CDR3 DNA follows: TGCAGTGTCCGAGGCGGGGAGTCCTACAATGAGCAGTTCTTC. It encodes CSVRGGESYNEQFF.

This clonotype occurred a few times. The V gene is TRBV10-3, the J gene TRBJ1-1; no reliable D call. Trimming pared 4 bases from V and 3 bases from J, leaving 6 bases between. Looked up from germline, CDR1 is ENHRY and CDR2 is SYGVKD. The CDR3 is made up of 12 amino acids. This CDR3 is CAISADHTEAFF. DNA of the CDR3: TGTGCCATCAGTGCAGACCACACTGAAGCTTTCTTT.

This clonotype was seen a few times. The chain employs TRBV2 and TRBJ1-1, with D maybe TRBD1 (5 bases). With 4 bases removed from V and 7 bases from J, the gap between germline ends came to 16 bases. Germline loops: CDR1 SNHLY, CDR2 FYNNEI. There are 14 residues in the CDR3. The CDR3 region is CASSGWDFSIEAFF. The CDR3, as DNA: TGTGCCAGCAGTGGCTGGGACTTTTCTATTGAAGCTTTCTTT.

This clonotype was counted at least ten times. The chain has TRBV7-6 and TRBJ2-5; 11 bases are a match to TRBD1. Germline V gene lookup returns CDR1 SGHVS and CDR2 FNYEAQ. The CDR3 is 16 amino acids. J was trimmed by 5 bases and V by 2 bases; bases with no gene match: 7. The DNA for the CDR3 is TGTGCCAGCAGCTTATTTGGACAGGGGGCCTCTGAGACCCAGTACTTC. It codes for CASSLFGQGASETQYF. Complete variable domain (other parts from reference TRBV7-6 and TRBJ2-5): GAGVSQSPRYKVTKRGQDVALRCDPISGHVSLYWYRQALGQGPEFLTYFNYEAQQDKSGLPNDRFSAERPEGSISTLTIQRTEQRDSAMYRCASSLFGQGASETQYFGPGTRLLVL.

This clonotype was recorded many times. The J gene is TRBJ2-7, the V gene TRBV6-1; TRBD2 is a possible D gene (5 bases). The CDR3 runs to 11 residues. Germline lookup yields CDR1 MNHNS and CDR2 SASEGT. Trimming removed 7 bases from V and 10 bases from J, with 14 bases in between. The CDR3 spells CASTGPRVQYF. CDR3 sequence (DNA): TGTGCCAGCACCGGACCGAGGGTTCAGTACTTC.

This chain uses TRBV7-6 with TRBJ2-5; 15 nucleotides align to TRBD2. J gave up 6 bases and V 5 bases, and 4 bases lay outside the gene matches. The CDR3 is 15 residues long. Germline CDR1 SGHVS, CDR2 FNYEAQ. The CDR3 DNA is TGTGCCAGCAGCCCTGGACTAGCGGGGGGGAAGACCCAGTACTTC. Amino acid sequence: CASSPGLAGGKTQYF.

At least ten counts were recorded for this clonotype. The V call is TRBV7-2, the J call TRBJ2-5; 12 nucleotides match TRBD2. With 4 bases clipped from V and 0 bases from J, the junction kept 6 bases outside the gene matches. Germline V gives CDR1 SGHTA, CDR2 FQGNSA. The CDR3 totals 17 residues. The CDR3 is CASSSLGLAGYQETQYF. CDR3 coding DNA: TGTGCCAGCAGCTCCCTTGGACTAGCGGGGTACCAAGAGACCCAGTACTTC.

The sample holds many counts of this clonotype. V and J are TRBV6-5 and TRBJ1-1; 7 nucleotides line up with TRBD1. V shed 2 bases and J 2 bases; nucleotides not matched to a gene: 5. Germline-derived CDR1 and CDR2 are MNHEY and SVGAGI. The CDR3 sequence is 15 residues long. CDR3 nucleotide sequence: TGTGCCAGCAGTTACGCCGGGACAGTAAACACTGAAGCTTTCTTT. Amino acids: CASSYAGTVNTEAFF.

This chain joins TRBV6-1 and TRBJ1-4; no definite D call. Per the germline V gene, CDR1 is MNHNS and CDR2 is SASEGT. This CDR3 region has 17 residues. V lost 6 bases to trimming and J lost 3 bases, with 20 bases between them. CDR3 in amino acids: CASSLPLNAGSNEKLFF. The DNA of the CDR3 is TGTGCCAGCAGCCTGCCCCTGAACGCTGGGTCTAATGAAAAACTGTTTTTT.

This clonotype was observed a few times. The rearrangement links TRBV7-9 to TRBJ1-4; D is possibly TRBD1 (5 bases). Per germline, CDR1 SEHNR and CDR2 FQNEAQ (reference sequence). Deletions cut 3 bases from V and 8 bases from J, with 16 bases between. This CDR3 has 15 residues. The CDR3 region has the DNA TGTGCCAGCAGCTTCATCCAGGGCCTCAGGGAAAAACTGTTTTTT. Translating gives CASSFIQGLREKLFF.

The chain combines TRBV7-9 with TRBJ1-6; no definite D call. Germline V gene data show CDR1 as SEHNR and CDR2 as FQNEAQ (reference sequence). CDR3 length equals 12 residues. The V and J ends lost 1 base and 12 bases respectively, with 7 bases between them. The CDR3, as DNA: TGTGCCAGCAGCTTAGGCGGTCGACCCCTCCACTTT. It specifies CASSLGGRPLHF.

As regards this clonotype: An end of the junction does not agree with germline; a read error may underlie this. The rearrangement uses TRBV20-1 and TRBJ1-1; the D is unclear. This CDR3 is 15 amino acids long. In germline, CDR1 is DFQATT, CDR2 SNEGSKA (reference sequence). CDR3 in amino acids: CSARDRTGSDTEVFF. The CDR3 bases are TGCAGTGCTAGAGATAGGACTGGCTCTGACACTGAAGTTTTCTTT.

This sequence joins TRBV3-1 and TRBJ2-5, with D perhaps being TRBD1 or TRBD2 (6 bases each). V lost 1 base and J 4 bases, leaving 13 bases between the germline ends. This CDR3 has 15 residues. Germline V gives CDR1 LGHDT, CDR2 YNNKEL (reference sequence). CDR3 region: CASSQGGGRGETQYF. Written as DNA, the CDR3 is TGTGCCAGCAGCCAAGGTGGGGGGCGAGGAGAGACCCAGTACTTC.

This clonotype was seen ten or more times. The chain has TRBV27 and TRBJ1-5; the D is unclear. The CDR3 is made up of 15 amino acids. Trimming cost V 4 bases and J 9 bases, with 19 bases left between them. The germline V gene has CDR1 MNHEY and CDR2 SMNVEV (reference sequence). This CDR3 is CASSSGFTLQSPQHF. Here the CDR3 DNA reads TGTGCCAGCAGTTCGGGCTTCACCCTGCAATCGCCCCAGCATTTT.

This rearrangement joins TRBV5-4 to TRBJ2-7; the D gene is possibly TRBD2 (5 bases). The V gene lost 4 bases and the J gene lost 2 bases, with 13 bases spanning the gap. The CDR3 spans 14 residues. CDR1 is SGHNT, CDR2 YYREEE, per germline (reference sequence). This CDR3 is CASSVKDGTYEQYF. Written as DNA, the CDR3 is TGTGCCAGCAGCGTTAAGGACGGGACCTACGAGCAGTACTTC.